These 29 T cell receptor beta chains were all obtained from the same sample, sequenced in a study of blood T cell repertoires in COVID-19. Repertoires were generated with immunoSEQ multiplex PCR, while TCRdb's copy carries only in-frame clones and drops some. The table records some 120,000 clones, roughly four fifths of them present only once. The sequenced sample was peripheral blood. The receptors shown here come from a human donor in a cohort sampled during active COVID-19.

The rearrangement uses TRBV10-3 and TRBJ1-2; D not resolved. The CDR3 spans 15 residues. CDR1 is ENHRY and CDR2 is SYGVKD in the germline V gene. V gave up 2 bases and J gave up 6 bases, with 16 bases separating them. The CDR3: CAISEREGDFDGYTF. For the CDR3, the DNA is TGTGCCATCAGTGAGAGAGAGGGAGATTTCGATGGCTACACCTTC.

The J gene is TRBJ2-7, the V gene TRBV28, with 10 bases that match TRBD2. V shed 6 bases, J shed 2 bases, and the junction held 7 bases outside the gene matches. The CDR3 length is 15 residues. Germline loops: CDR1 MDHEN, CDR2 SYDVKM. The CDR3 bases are TGTGCCAGCAGCCAAGCGGGAGGGCTTCCCTACGAGCAGTACTTC. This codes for CASSQAGGLPYEQYF.

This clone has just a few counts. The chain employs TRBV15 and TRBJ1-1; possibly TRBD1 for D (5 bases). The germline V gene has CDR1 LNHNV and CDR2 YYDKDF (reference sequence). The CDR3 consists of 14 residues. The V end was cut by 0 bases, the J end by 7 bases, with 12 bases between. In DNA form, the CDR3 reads TGTGCCACCAGCAGAGATCGGGGGACGAATGAAGCTTTCTTT. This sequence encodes CATSRDRGTNEAFF.

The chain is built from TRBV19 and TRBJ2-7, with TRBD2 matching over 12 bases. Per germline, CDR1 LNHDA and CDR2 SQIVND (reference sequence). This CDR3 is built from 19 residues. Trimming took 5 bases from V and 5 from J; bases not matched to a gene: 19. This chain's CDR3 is CASSSLPWGLAGGQDEQYF. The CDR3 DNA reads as TGTGCCAGTAGTTCCCTACCGTGGGGGCTAGCGGGAGGGCAGGACGAGCAGTACTTC.

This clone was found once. The CDR3 spells CASSAPGQRLNTEAFF. Written as DNA, the CDR3 is TGTGCCAGCAGTGCACCGGGACAACGCTTGAACACTGAAGCTTTCTTT. This chain links TRBV6-1 with TRBJ1-1; possibly TRBD1 for D (6 bases). The germline V gene has CDR1 MNHNS and CDR2 SASEGT. Trimming took off 4 bases at V and 0 bases at J, with 15 bases between the two ends. The CDR3 loop spans 16 amino acids.

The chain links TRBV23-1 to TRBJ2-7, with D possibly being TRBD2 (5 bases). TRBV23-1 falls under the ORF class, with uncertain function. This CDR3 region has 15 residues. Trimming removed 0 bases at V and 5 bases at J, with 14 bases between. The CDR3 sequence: CASSQSKDSSNEQYF. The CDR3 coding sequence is TGCGCCAGCAGTCAATCGAAGGACTCCTCTAACGAGCAGTACTTC.

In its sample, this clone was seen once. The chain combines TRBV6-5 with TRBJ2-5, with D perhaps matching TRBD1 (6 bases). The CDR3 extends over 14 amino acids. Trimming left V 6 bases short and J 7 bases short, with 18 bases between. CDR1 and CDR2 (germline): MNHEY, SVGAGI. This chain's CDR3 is CASRTTGPGVTQYF. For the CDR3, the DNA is TGTGCCAGCAGGACAACAGGGCCCGGGGTGACCCAGTACTTC.

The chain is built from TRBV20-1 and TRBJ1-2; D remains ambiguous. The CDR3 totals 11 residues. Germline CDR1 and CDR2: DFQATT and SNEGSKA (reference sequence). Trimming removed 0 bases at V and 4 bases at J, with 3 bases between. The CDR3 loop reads CSARDIYGYTF. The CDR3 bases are TGCAGTGCTAGAGACATCTATGGCTACACCTTC.

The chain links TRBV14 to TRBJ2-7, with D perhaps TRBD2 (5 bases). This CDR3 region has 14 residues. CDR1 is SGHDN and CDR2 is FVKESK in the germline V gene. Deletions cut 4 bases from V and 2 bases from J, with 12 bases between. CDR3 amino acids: CASSRVSGTYEQYF. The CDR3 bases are TGTGCCAGCAGCCGAGTGAGCGGAACCTACGAGCAGTACTTC.

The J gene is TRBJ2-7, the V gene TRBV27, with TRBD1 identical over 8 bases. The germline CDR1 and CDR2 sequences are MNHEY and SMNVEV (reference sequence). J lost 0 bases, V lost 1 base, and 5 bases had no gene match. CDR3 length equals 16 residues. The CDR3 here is CASSLFFQGASYEQYF. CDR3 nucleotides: TGTGCCAGCAGTTTATTTTTCCAGGGGGCCTCCTACGAGCAGTACTTC.

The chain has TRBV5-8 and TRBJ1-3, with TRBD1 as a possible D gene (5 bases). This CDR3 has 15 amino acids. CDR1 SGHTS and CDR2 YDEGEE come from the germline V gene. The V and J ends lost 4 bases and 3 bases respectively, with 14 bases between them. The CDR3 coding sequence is TGTGCCAGCAGCCCGTTTCCCAGGGTTGGAAACACCATATATTTT. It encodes CASSPFPRVGNTIYF.

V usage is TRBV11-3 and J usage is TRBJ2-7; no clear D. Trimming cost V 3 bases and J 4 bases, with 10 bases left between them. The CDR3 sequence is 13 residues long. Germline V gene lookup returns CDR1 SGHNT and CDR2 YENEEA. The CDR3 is CASSLAPGYEQYF. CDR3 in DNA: TGTGCCAGCAGCTTGGCCCCGGGTTACGAGCAGTACTTC. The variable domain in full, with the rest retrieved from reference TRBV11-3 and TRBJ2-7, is EAGVVQSPRYKIIEKKQPVAFWCNPISGHNTLYWYLQNLGQGPELLIRYENEEAVDDSQLPKDRFSAERLKGVDSTLKIQPAELGDSAVYLCASSLAPGYEQYFGPGTRLTVT.

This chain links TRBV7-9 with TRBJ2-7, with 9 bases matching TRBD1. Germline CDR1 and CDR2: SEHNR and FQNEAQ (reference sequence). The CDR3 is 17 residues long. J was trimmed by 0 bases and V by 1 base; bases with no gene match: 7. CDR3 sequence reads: CASSLGYRDRASYEQYF. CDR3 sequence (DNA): TGTGCCAGCAGCTTAGGGTACCGGGACAGGGCCTCCTACGAGCAGTACTTC.

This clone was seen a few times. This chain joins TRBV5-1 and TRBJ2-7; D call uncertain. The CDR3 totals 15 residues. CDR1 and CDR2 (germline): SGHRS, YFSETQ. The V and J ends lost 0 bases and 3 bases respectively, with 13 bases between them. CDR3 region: CASSLDPGSYYEQYF. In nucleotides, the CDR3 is TGCGCCAGCAGCTTGGATCCAGGTAGTTACTACGAGCAGTACTTC.

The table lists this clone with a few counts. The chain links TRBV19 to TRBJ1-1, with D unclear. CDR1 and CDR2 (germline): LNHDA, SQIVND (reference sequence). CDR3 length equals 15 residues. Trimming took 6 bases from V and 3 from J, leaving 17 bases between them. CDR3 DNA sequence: TGTGCCAGTAGCCCCTCTCGGGGATGGGACACTGAAGCTTTCTTT. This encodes CASSPSRGWDTEAFF.

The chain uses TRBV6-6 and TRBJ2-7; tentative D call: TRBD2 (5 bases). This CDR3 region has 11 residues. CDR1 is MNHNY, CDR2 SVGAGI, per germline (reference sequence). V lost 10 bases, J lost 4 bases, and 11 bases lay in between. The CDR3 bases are TGTGCCACCCTTTGGAGGTACGAGCAGTACTTC. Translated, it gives CATLWRYEQYF.

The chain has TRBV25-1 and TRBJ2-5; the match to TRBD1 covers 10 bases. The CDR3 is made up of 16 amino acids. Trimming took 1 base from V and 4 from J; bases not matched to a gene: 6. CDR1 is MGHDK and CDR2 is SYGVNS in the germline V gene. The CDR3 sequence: CASSESTGGAGETQYF. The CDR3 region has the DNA TGTGCCAGCAGTGAATCGACAGGGGGCGCGGGAGAGACCCAGTACTTC.

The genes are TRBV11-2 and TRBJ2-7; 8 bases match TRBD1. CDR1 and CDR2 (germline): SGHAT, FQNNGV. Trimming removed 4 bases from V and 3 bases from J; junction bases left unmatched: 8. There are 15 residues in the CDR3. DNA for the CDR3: TGTGCCAGCAGCTGGGGGAGACAGGGGTTCTACGAGCAGTACTTC. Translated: CASSWGRQGFYEQYF.

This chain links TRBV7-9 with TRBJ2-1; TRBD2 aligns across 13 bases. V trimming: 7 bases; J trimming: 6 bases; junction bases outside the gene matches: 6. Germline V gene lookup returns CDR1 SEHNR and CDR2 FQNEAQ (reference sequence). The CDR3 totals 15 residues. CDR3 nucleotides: TGTGCCAGCATCACTAGCGGGGGGGCTGTCAATGAGCAGTTCTTC. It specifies CASITSGGAVNEQFF.

This CDR3 is CAWSVGGWHGYTF. DNA of the CDR3: TGTGCCTGGAGTGTGGGGGGATGGCATGGCTACACCTTC. This chain joins TRBV30 and TRBJ1-2; D might be TRBD1 (5 bases). Looked up from germline, CDR1 is GTSNPN and CDR2 is SVGIG (reference sequence). V was shortened by 0 bases and J by 6 bases, with 11 bases between the two germline ends. The CDR3 is made up of 13 amino acids.

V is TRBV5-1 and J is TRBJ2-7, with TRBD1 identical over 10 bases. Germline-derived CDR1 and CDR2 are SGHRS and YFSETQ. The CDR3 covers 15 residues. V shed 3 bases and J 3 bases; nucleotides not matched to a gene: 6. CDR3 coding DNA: TGCGCCAGCAGCTCGGACAGGGGGGCCAACTACGAGCAGTACTTC. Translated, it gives CASSSDRGANYEQYF.

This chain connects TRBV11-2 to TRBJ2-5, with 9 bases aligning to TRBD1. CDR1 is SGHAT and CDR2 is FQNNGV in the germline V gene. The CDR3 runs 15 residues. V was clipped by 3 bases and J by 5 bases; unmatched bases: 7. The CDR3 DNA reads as TGTGCCAGCAGCTTGGGGACAGGGTCTTACGAGACCCAGTACTTC. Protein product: CASSLGTGSYETQYF.

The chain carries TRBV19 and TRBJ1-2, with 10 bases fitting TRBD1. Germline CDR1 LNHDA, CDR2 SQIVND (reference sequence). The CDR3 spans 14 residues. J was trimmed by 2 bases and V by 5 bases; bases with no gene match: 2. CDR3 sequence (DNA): TGTGCCAGTAGTGTGGGACAGGGGAACTATGGCTACACCTTC. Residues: CASSVGQGNYGYTF.

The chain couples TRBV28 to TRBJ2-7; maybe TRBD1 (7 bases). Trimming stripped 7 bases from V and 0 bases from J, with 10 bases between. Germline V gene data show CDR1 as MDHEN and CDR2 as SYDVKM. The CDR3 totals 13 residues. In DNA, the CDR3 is TGTGCCAGCACAGGGGGGAGCTCCTACGAGCAGTACTTC. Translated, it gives CASTGGSSYEQYF.

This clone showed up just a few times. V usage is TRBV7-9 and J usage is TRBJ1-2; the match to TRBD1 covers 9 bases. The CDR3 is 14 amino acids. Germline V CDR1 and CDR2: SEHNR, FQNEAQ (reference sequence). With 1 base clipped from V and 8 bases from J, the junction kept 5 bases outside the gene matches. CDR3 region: CASSLGTGGAGYTF. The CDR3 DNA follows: TGTGCCAGCAGCTTAGGCACAGGGGGCGCGGGCTACACCTTC.

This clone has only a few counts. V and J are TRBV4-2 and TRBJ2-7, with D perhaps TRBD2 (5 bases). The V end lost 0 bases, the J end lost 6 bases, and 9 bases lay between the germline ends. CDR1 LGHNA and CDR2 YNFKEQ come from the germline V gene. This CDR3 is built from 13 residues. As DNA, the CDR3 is TGTGCCAGCAGCCAAGATGGACTGGCCGAGCAGTACTTC. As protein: CASSQDGLAEQYF.

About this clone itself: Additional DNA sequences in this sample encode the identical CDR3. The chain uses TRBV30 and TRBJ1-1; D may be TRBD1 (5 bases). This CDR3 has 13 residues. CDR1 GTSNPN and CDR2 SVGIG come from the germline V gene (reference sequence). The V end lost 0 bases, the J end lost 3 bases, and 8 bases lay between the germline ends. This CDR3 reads CAWSVGGDTEAFF. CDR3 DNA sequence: TGTGCCTGGAGTGTCGGGGGTGACACTGAAGCTTTCTTT.

The CDR3 DNA is TGTGCCAGCAGCCACACTAGCGGGGGAACAGATACGCAGTATTTT. Its protein product is CASSHTSGGTDTQYF. The chain joins TRBV6-2 or TRBV6-3 to TRBJ2-3, with 11 bases that match TRBD2. Germline V CDR1 and CDR2: MNHEY, SVGEGT. Trimming removed 6 bases from V and 3 bases from J; junction bases left unmatched: 5. The CDR3 sequence is 15 residues long.

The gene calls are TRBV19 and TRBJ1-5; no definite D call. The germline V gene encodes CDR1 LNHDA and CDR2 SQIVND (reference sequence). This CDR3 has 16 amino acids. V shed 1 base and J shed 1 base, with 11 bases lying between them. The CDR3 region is CASSIGSGISNQPQHF. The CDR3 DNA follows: TGTGCCAGTAGTATAGGGTCGGGGATCAGCAATCAGCCCCAGCATTTT. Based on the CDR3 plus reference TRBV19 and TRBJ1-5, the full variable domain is DGGITQSPKYLFRKEGQNVTLSCEQNLNHDAMYWYRQDPGQGLRLIYYSQIVNDFQKGDIAEGYSVSREKKESFPLTVTSAQKNPTAFYLCASSIGSGISNQPQHFGDGTRLSIL.